Sequencing of this T cell receptor (beta chain) was carried out in a study of identifying expanded T cells in peripheral blood (dated by TCRdb to between 2018 and 2021). Describing the broader study: Technical replicates were generated by sequencing separate aliquots of the same genomic DNA pool, and four replicates were compared pairwise.

During the collection period, no immune events, such as infections, were documented for the healthy donors. Time-dependent variance in a beta-binomial model of T-cell clone differential abundance was calibrated using healthy-donor blood repertoires as a training cohort. There were 10 healthy donors in the training cohort, of whom 3 were female and 7 were male. The donors were between roughly 25 and 70 years old, with an average age of roughly 40 years. Whole blood was collected from each healthy donor at three time points spaced approximately 2 weeks apart and obtained from a commercial supplier. For immunosequencing, genomic DNA was extracted from whole blood that had not been sorted. As regards this clone: Its antigen specificity is not known. No quality values exist for individual bases; no much larger clone is one base distant.

Per the germline V gene, SGHRS is the CDR1 and YFSETQ is the CDR2. The CDR3 runs 17 amino acids, cysteine and phenylalanine included. Only the CDR3 DNA stays, 51 bases, in frame from base 1. Germline trimming: 4 bases from V, 4 bases from J; junction bases outside gene matches: 14. Broader findings and caveats from the paper: It was expected by the authors that biological variance in healthy repertoires might increase further over much longer intervals, such as months to years. Both the number of clones called differentially abundant and the false-positive rate were significantly reduced by the beta-binomial model across all healthy-donor time intervals. About 1.2 differentially abundant clones were flagged by the binomial model between technical replicates, whereas about 16 and 19 were flagged over around two weeks and four weeks, respectively. Variance in clone template counts between roughly 2-week samples significantly increased with total template count across all healthy donors.

TCRbeta CDR3 regions were profiled by bias-controlled multiplex PCR amplification of genomic DNA with the immunoSEQ Assay. The paper's processing steps were these. The absolute abundance of each unique TCRbeta CDR3 region was quantified after sequences were collapsed and filtered. Differential abundance was assessed using a binomial (Fisher-equivalent) model and a beta-binomial model in which time-dependent variance fitted from healthy donors was added. Clones with fewer than 5 combined templates were removed, and differential abundance was called for clones with a Benjamini-Hochberg FDR below 0.01. Using the form v = (b*log(k)+a)^2, the beta-binomial variance was modeled as a function of the total template count across the two samples. TCRdb took over this immuneACCESS table, retaining in-frame rearrangements with V and J assigned. Such tables are incomplete; in checked studies, under half of the missing clones stem from an unresolved V gene, and the remainder is unexplained. D and trimming come from the DNA, and the V and J calls and clone size come from that table. The sample yields about 94,000 clones; roughly 90% were counted once. Around 5.9% of the sample is held by the ten biggest clonotypes.

Here the chain combines TRBV5-1 and TRBJ1-2; the junction holds 9 bases that match TRBD1. The TCR was taken from a person aged 18 to 70 in good health. The sequenced sample consisted of blood. The DNA reads TGCGCCAGCAGCGCCATCCCCGGACAGGGGCTAGGCTATGGCTACACCTTC. It encodes CASSAIPGQGLGYGYTF.